This TCR beta chain was obtained from a study of blood T cell repertoires in COVID-19. Study context: PBMCs, B-cell-depleted T cells, or T cells provided the cDNA or gDNA that made up the material.

The repertoire was sequenced with immunoSEQ multiplex PCR; TCRdb's copy has only in-frame clones and lacks some. The table lists about 220,000 clones, 80% to 90% of them singletons. Concerning this clone: In the same sample, other DNA sequences code for this CDR3.

The CDR3 runs to 14 residues. V lost 2 bases, J lost 4 bases, and 2 bases stayed unmatched. In germline, CDR1 is SGHRS, CDR2 YFSETQ. The chain combines TRBV5-1 with TRBJ1-5, with 8 bases that match TRBD1. The sequencing sample was made of peripheral blood. This receptor was identified in a woman in her 70s with acute or convalescent COVID-19. The CDR3 here is CASSLGTGNQPQHF. In DNA form, the CDR3 reads TGCGCCAGCAGCTTAGGGACAGGTAATCAGCCCCAGCATTTT. Full variable domain (rest looked up from reference TRBV5-1 and TRBJ1-5): KAGVTQTPRYLIKTRGQQVTLSCSPISGHRSVSWYQQTPGQGLQFLFEYFSETQRNKGNFPGRFSGRQFSNSRSEMNVSTLELGDSALYLCASSLGTGNQPQHFGDGTRLSIL.